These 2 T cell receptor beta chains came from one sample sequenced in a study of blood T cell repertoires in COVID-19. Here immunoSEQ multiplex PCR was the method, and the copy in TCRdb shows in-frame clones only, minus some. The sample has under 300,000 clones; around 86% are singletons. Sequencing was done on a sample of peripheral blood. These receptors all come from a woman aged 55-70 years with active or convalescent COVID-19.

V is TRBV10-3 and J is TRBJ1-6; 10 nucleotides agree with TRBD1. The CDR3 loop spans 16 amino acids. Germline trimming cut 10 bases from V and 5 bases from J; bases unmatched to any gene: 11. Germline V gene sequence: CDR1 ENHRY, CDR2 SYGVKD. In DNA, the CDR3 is TGTGCCAGCCTTCCGGGACAGGGGAGGGATAATTCACCCCTCCACTTT. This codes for CASLPGQGRDNSPLHF.

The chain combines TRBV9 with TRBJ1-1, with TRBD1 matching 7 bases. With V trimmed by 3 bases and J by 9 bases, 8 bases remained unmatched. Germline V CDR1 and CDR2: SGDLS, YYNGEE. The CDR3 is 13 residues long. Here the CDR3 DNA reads TGTGCCAGCAGCGCCACCGGGACAGATAAAGCTTTCTTT. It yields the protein CASSATGTDKAFF.